This T cell receptor (beta chain) was recorded in a study of T cells in tumors after PD-1 blockade. The table lists this clone with a few counts. CDR3 size: 16 residues. V lost 0 bases to trimming and J lost 2 bases; unmatched junction nucleotides: 7. From germline, CDR1 is LGHDT and CDR2 YNNKEL (reference sequence). Repertoires were generated with immunoSEQ multiplex PCR, while TCRdb's copy carries only in-frame clones and drops some. In the table there are fewer than 40,000 clones, 73% of which are singletons. This chain links TRBV3-1 (or the pseudogene TRBV3-2) with TRBJ2-7, with TRBD2 matching 7 bases. The sample was PBMCs, taken after anti-PD-1 treatment. This receptor was taken from a human donor with basal cell carcinoma. The CDR3 reads CASSQDRSSGPYEQYF. The DNA of the CDR3 is TGTGCCAGCAGCCAAGATCGGTCTAGCGGACCCTACGAGCAGTACTTC.